This TCR beta chain is drawn from a study of radiotherapy plus CTLA-4 blockade in lung cancer. Study results and limitations: Some TCR clones had been derived from tumors. These clones expanded in peripheral blood after radiotherapy plus ipilimumab.

With regard to this clone: Its target is not known.

Germline V gene data show CDR1 as MNHEY and CDR2 as SVGAGI. The germline V and J ends were trimmed by 6 bases and 7 bases, with 16 bases remaining between them. This CDR3 spans 14 amino acids. Measured with immunoSEQ multiplex PCR; TCRdb has only the in-frame clones, and not every one. In the table there are about 49,000 clones, roughly 84% of which are singletons. The source of this sequence is a human donor with non-small cell lung cancer whose response to radiotherapy plus ipilimumab could not be evaluated. The sequenced sample was peripheral blood, obtained from a patient treated with radiotherapy plus ipilimumab. The chain combines TRBV6-5 with TRBJ1-5, with D possibly matching TRBD1 (6 bases). The DNA for the CDR3 is TGTGCCAGCAGCCGTCGACAGGTTAGCCAGCCCCAGCATTTT. This encodes CASSRRQVSQPQHF.